What follows are 22 T cell receptor beta chains derived from one specimen sequenced in a study of radiation and T cells in renal cell carcinoma. Generated by immunoSEQ multiplex PCR, the TCRdb table keeps only in-frame clones and is missing some. The table lists about 95,000 clones, about 88% of them singletons. Indicated time point: baseline pretreatment blood. Treatment indicated: 15 Gy SBRT to primary tumor, nephrectomy 4 weeks later. The sample in question was blood, obtained from a patient whose treatment included radiotherapy and nephrectomy. The source is a man aged 45-65 years with renal cell carcinoma.

The rearrangement joins TRBV27 to TRBJ2-5; 9 nucleotides agree with TRBD2. The CDR3 contains 14 residues. J lost 5 bases, V lost 5 bases, and 6 bases had no gene match. Germline loops: CDR1 MNHEY, CDR2 SMNVEV (reference sequence). The CDR3 is CASSTREGPETQYF. CDR3 in DNA: TGTGCCAGCAGTACGCGGGAGGGCCCTGAGACCCAGTACTTC.

CDR3 region: CASSLQGEEEKLFF. Written as DNA, the CDR3 is TGTGCCAGCTCACTACAGGGGGAGGAGGAAAAACTGTTTTTT. The chain has TRBV18 and TRBJ1-4; 8 bases line up with TRBD1. This CDR3 has 14 residues. CDR1 and CDR2 from the germline V gene are KGHSH and LQKENI. The V and J ends lost 4 bases and 8 bases, in that order; junction bases with no gene match: 6.

V and J are TRBV7-2 and TRBJ2-5, with 14 bases that match TRBD2. V trimming: 7 bases; J trimming: 2 bases; junction bases outside the gene matches: 3. This CDR3 contains 15 residues. CDR1 and CDR2 (germline): SGHTA, FQGNSA. This CDR3 is CASTGLAGGQETQYF. The CDR3 coding sequence is TGTGCCAGCACAGGACTAGCGGGGGGTCAAGAGACCCAGTACTTC.

The J gene is TRBJ2-5, the V gene TRBV5-1; 7 nucleotides match TRBD2. This CDR3 spans 15 amino acids. V gave up 2 bases and J gave up 4 bases; unmatched junction bases: 8. Germline lookup yields CDR1 SGHRS and CDR2 YFSETQ. The CDR3 sequence is CASSLIVGGRETQYF. CDR3 DNA: TGCGCCAGCAGCTTAATCGTGGGAGGGCGAGAGACCCAGTACTTC.

This clone occurred a few times. The J gene is TRBJ1-2, the V gene TRBV7-6; 7 positions match TRBD1. The germline CDR1 and CDR2 sequences are SGHVS and FNYEAQ. The V gene end was trimmed by 5 bases and the J gene end by 4 bases; junction bases not matched to a gene: 22. This CDR3 is 19 amino acids long. This CDR3 is CASSRMILQGPQRFYGYTF. DNA for the CDR3: TGTGCCAGCAGCCGCATGATCTTACAGGGGCCCCAGAGGTTCTATGGCTACACCTTC.

CDR3 nucleotides: TGTGCCAGCTCACCAGGGGGTATGGGAGAGACCCAGTACTTC. Translation: CASSPGGMGETQYF. The chain recombines TRBV18 with TRBJ2-5; the D call may be TRBD1 or TRBD2 (5 bases each). The CDR3 length is 14 residues. From germline, CDR1 is KGHSH and CDR2 LQKENI. Between the trimmed V and J ends, which lost 2 bases and 4 bases, there was a span of 11 bases.

The chain combines TRBV18 with TRBJ2-5; D remains unclear. Trimming took 0 bases from V and 5 from J, leaving 10 bases between them. The CDR3 is 14 residues long. In germline, CDR1 is KGHSH, CDR2 LQKENI. CDR3 DNA sequence: TGTGCCAGCTCACCACCGACCGAATCGGAGACCCAGTACTTC. This translates into CASSPPTESETQYF.

This clone showed up just a few times. The CDR3 DNA is TGTGCCAGCAGCGTGACTAGCGAATCCTACGAGCAGTACTTC. Translated: CASSVTSESYEQYF. V and J are TRBV9 and TRBJ2-7, with TRBD2 identical over 8 bases. This CDR3 is 14 amino acids long. V lost 2 bases, J lost 1 base, and 2 bases stayed unmatched. The germline gives CDR1 SGDLS, CDR2 YYNGEE. Supplemented by reference TRBV9 and TRBJ2-7, the full variable domain reads DSGVTQTPKHLITATGQRVTLRCSPRSGDLSVYWYQQSLDQGLQFLIQYYNGEERAKGNILERFSAQQFPDLHSELNLSSLELGDSALYFCASSVTSESYEQYFGPGTRLTVT.

This clone appeared a few times. The same CDR3 is also encoded by other DNA sequences in this sample. The V and J genes are TRBV2 and TRBJ1-1; D is ambiguous. Trimming cost V 8 bases and J 7 bases, with 8 bases left between them. Germline-derived CDR1 and CDR2 are SNHLY and FYNNEI. CDR3 length equals 10 residues. Here the CDR3 DNA reads TGTGCCAGCTCCGTGGGTGAAGCTTTCTTT. It codes for CASSVGEAFF.

The chain uses TRBV6-5 and TRBJ2-7; perhaps TRBD2 as D (5 bases). The CDR3 has 11 residues. Trimming pared 8 bases from V and 4 bases from J, leaving 9 bases between. The germline gives CDR1 MNHEY, CDR2 SVGAGI. The CDR3 bases are TGTGCCAGCCTCCGGGGTTACGAGCAGTACTTC. It yields the protein CASLRGYEQYF.

The rearrangement uses TRBV7-9 and TRBJ2-3; 8 bases fit TRBD2. Unmatched junction bases numbered 8, after V lost 5 bases and J lost 1 base. Germline lookup yields CDR1 SEHNR and CDR2 FQNEAQ (reference sequence). The CDR3 totals 16 residues. CDR3 DNA sequence: TGTGCCAGCAGCGCGGGCTTACTAGCGGGCACAGATACGCAGTATTTT. This translates into CASSAGLLAGTDTQYF.

Remarks on this clone: Sequence at one end of the junction differs from germline and may be a read error. This sequence joins TRBV4-2 and TRBJ2-7; D uncertain. This CDR3 has 13 residues. CDR1 and CDR2 (germline): LGHNA, YNFKEQ. The CDR3 sequence: CASSQDKGTVVLF. CDR3 sequence (DNA): TGTGCCAGCAGCCAAGATAAAGGTACAGTGGTCCTTTTC.

This sequence joins TRBV19 and TRBJ1-2, with TRBD1 matching over 7 bases. The CDR3 sequence is 17 residues long. The V and J ends lost 7 bases and 8 bases, in that order; junction bases with no gene match: 22. Germline V CDR1 and CDR2: LNHDA, SQIVND (reference sequence). CDR3 DNA sequence: TGTGCCAGTACCATACCCCTCGGAGGGGGCCGTACGTGGGGCTACACCTTC. Its protein is CASTIPLGGGRTWGYTF.

This clone occurred a few times. The gene calls are TRBV5-3 and TRBJ1-1; TRBD1 matches at 8 bases. TRBV5-3 has ORF status, its function being uncertain. V gave up 4 bases and J gave up 7 bases; unmatched junction bases: 6. This CDR3 is built from 13 residues. CDR3 nucleotides: TGTGCCAGAAGCCCATGGACAGGGTTTGAAGCTTTCTTT. Its protein product is CARSPWTGFEAFF.

This chain connects TRBV11-2 to TRBJ2-3, with 8 bases identical to TRBD1. Per the germline V gene, CDR1 is SGHAT and CDR2 is FQNNGV. The J segment lost 2 bases and the V segment lost 1 base, leaving 5 bases of the junction unmatched. There are 16 residues in the CDR3. The CDR3 nucleotides are TGTGCCAGCAGCTTAGCAGGACAGGGTAACACAGATACGCAGTATTTT. Its translation is CASSLAGQGNTDTQYF.

This chain connects TRBV5-1 to TRBJ2-7; D is perhaps TRBD1 or TRBD2 (5 bases each). The CDR3 extends over 13 amino acids. The V gene lost 4 bases and the J gene lost 2 bases, with 10 bases spanning the gap. The germline V gene encodes CDR1 SGHRS and CDR2 YFSETQ. Here the CDR3 reads CASSPGPTYEQYF. The CDR3 DNA is TGCGCCAGCAGCCCGGGACCAACCTACGAGCAGTACTTC.

The chain has TRBV4-2 and TRBJ2-5, with TRBD1 matching 11 bases. Unmatched junction bases numbered 4, after V lost 1 base and J lost 6 bases. Germline values: CDR1 LGHNA, CDR2 YNFKEQ. This CDR3 is built from 15 residues. In DNA form, the CDR3 reads TGTGCCAGCAGCCAAGGGGGACAGGGGGATAAGACCCAGTACTTC. Its translation is CASSQGGQGDKTQYF.

The count of this clone is one. The chain is built from TRBV6-1 and TRBJ2-4, with D tentatively TRBD1 (7 bases). The CDR3 consists of 15 residues. In germline, CDR1 is MNHNS, CDR2 SASEGT. V lost 6 bases and J 1 base, leaving 13 bases between the germline ends. The CDR3, as DNA: TGTGCCAGCAGCGGAGGGGGCGAGGCCAAAAACATTCAGTACTTC. Protein: CASSGGGEAKNIQYF.

The chain combines TRBV7-6 with TRBJ1-2, with D unclear. Germline V gene data show CDR1 as SGHVS and CDR2 as FNYEAQ. This CDR3 has 17 amino acids. V lost 1 base and J 4 bases, leaving 19 bases between the germline ends. For the CDR3, the DNA is TGTGCCAGCAGCTTAGAGATTGGTGGCGACTTCACCTATGGCTACACCTTC. Translated, it gives CASSLEIGGDFTYGYTF. Full variable domain (outside the CDR3, taken from reference TRBV7-6 and TRBJ1-2): GAGVSQSPRYKVTKRGQDVALRCDPISGHVSLYWYRQALGQGPEFLTYFNYEAQQDKSGLPNDRFSAERPEGSISTLTIQRTEQRDSAMYRCASSLEIGGDFTYGYTFGSGTRLTVV.

J is TRBJ1-1 and V is TRBV5-6; no clear D. Germline V gene data show CDR1 as SGHDT and CDR2 as YYEEEE. This CDR3 contains 14 residues. V was trimmed by 5 bases and J by 10 bases, leaving 21 bases between them. The CDR3 here is CASSLRPPGRGAFF. For the CDR3, the DNA is TGTGCCAGCAGTCTGAGGCCCCCCGGGCGGGGAGCTTTCTTT.

CDR3 DNA: TGCGCCAGCAGCCCCGGACAGGGGATTGACTACGAGCAGTACTTC. This gives the protein CASSPGQGIDYEQYF. This chain uses TRBV5-1 with TRBJ2-7, with 9 bases fitting TRBD1. Per germline, CDR1 SGHRS and CDR2 YFSETQ. V was pared by 4 bases and J by 3 bases, with 8 bases of the junction left unmatched. The CDR3 sequence is 15 residues long.

DNA of the CDR3: TGTGCCAACCGCAGAGGGGGGACTCCAAACACCGGGGAGCTGTTTTTT. It specifies CANRRGGTPNTGELFF. This chain links TRBV7-2 with TRBJ2-2; D possibly uses TRBD1 or TRBD2 (6 bases each). Trimming pared 10 bases from V and 2 bases from J, leaving 20 bases between. This CDR3 has 16 residues. Per germline, CDR1 SGHTA and CDR2 FQGNSA.